This TCR beta chain was sequenced for a study of neoadjuvant anti-PD-1 for oral cavity cancer. Whole-study context: Patients without progression received a fourth nivolumab dose around day 43, then surgical resection on days 50-56. General study findings and limits: Higher pretreatment Treg/Th17 ratios tracked higher pretreatment blood clonality.

For this clone: What it binds is unknown.

Per germline, CDR1 SNHLY and CDR2 FYNNEI. The CDR3 runs to 14 residues. V was pared by 6 bases and J by 5 bases, with 4 bases of the junction left unmatched. Patients had newly diagnosed, untreated stage II-IVA oral cavity squamous cell carcinoma. Profiled with immunoSEQ multiplex PCR; TCRdb holds only in-frame clones, not every one. This table has about 11,000 clones, roughly half appearing once. The clonotype was recovered from a person aged 40 to 85 with oral cavity squamous cell carcinoma. The chain links TRBV2 to TRBJ2-5; 12 bases align to TRBD1. Source: tumor tissue, taken before nivolumab (anti-PD-1) treatment. The CDR3 DNA reads TGTGCCAGCAGGGGACAGGGGGCCGTCGAGACCCAGTACTTC. The encoded protein is CASRGQGAVETQYF.